This TCR beta chain emerged from a study of T cells in Graves' hyperthyroidism and ophthalmopathy. Amplified regions were TCR beta CDR3 sequences from RNA transcripts. Researchers ran a first-round RT-PCR on the TCR CDR3 using the HTBI primer set. Using its own MiXCR run on the multiplex PCR reads, TCRdb lists one record per CDR3 protein. The table records hundreds of thousands of distinct CDR3 sequences, 38% of them present only once. This clonotype has only a few counts. The CDR3 covers 14 residues. CDR1 and CDR2 (germline): DFQATT, SNEGSKA (reference sequence). V was cut by 0 bases and J by 5 bases, with 13 bases left in between. With a duration under 2 months, the hyperthyroidism was newly diagnosed in patients aged 18 to 65.

Source material: blood. The chain links TRBV20-1 to TRBJ1-1; D possibly corresponds to TRBD1 (5 bases). This TCR was sampled from a man aged 18 to 30 with Graves' hyperthyroidism. CDR3 region: CSARDWRGTTEAFF. In DNA form, the CDR3 reads TGCAGTGCTAGAGATTGGCGGGGGACGACTGAAGCTTTCTTT.